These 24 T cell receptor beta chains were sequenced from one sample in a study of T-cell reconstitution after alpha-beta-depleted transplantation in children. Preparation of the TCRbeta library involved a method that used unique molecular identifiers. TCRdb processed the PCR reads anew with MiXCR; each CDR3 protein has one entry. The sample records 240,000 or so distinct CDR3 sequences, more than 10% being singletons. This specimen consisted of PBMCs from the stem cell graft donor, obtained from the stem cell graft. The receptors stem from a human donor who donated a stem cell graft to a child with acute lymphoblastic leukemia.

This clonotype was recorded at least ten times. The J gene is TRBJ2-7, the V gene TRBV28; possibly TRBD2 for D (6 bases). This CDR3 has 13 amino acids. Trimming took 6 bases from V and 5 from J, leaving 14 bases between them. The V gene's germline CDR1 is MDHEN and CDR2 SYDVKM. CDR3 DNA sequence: TGTGCCAGCAGAACTACCGGGGGAAACGAGCAGTACTTC. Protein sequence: CASRTTGGNEQYF.

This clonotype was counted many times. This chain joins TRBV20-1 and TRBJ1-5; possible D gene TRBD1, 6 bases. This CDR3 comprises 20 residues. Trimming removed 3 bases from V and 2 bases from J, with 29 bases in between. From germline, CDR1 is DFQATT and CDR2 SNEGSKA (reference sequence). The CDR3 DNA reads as TGCAGTGCTAGTCTTTATGTGAGGCAGGGGAGATTGGAAGGCAATCAGCCCCAGCATTTT. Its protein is CSASLYVRQGRLEGNQPQHF.

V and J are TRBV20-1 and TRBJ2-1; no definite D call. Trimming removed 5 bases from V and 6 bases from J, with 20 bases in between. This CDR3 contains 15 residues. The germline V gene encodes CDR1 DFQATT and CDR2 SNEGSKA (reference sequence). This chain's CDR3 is CSAGLAGDLVNEQFF. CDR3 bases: TGCAGTGCTGGATTAGCTGGAGACCTGGTCAATGAGCAGTTCTTC.

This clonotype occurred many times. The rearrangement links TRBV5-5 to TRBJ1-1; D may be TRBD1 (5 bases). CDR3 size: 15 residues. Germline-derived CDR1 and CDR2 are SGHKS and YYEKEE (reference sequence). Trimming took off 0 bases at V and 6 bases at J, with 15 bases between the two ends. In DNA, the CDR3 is TGTGCCAGCAGCTTGGAGGGACGGAGGGGTCCTGAAGCTTTCTTT. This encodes CASSLEGRRGPEAFF. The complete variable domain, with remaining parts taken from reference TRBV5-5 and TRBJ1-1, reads DAGVTQSPTHLIKTRGQQVTLRCSPISGHKSVSWYQQVLGQGPQFIFQYYEKEERGRGNFPDRFSARQFPNYSSELNVNALLLGDSALYLCASSLEGRRGPEAFFGQGTRLTVV.

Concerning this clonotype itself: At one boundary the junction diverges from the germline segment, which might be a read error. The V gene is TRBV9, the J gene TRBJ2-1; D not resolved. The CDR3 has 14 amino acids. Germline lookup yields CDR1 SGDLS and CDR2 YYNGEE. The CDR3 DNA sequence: TGTGCCAGAAGCGTCAAGGCAGGTGGGAATGTGCAGTTCTTC. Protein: CARSVKAGGNVQFF.

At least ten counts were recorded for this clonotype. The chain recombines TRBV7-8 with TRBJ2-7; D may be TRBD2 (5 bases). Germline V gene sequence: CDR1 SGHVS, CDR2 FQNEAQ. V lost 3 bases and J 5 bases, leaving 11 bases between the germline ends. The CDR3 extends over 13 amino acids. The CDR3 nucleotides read TGTGCCAGCAGCTTGGAGGTTACCGACGAGCAGTACTTC. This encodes CASSLEVTDEQYF.

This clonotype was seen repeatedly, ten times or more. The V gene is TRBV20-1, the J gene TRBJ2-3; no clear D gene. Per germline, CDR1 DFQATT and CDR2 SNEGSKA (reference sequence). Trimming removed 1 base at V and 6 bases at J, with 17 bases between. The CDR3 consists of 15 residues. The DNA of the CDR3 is TGCAGTGCTAGAGGGATAGGCCCCCTGGGTGATACGCAGTATTTT. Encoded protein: CSARGIGPLGDTQYF.

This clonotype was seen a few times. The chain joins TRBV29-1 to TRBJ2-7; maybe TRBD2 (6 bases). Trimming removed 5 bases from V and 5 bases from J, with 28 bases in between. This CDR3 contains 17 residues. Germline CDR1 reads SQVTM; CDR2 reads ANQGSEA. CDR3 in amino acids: CSVTPLGGRGMGDEQYF. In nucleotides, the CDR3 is TGCAGCGTTACTCCACTGGGGGGACGAGGGATGGGGGACGAGCAGTACTTC.

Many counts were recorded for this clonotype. The CDR3 sequence: CASSQGIDEQYF. The CDR3 DNA reads as TGTGCCAGCAGCCAGGGTATCGACGAGCAGTACTTC. J is TRBJ2-7 and V is TRBV3-1; D is ambiguous. The CDR3 runs to 12 residues. Germline-derived CDR1 and CDR2 are LGHDT and YNNKEL (reference sequence). Trimming left V 3 bases short and J 5 bases short, with 8 bases between.

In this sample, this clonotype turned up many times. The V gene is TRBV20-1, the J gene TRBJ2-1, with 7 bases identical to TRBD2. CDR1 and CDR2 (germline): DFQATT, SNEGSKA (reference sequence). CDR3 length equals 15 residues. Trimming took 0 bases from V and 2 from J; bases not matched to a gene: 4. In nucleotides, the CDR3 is TGCAGTGCTAGAGAAGCGGGACTACCCTACAATGAGCAGTTCTTC. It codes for CSAREAGLPYNEQFF.

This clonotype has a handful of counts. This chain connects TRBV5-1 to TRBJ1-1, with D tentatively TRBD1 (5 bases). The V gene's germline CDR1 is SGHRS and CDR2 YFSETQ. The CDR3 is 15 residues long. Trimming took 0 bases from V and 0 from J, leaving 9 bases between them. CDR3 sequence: CASSLVGLMNTEAFF. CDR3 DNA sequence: TGCGCCAGCAGCTTGGTGGGGCTTATGAACACTGAAGCTTTCTTT.

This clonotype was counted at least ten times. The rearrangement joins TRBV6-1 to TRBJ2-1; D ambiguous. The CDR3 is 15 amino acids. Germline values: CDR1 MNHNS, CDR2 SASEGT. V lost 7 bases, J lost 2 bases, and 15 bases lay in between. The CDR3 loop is CASKMTVLAYNEQFF. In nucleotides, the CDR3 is TGTGCCAGCAAAATGACTGTGCTGGCCTACAATGAGCAGTTCTTC.

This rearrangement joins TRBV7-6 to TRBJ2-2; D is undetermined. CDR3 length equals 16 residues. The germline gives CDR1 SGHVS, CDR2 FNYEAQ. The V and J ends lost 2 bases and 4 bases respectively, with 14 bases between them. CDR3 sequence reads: CASSLTGYSVTGELFF. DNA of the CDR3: TGTGCCAGCAGCTTAACCGGGTATTCGGTCACCGGGGAGCTGTTTTTT.

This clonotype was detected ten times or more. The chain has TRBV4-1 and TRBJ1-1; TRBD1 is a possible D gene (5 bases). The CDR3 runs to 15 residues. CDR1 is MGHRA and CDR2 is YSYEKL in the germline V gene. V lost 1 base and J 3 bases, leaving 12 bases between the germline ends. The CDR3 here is CASSQAFGADTEAFF. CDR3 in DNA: TGCGCCAGCAGCCAAGCTTTTGGGGCGGACACTGAAGCTTTCTTT.

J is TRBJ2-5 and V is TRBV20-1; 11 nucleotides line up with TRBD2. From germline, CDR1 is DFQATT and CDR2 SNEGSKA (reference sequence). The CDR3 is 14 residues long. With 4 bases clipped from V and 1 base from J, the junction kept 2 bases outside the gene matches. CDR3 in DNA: TGCAGTGCTAAACTAGCGGGGGTCCAAGAGACCCAGTACTTC. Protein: CSAKLAGVQETQYF.

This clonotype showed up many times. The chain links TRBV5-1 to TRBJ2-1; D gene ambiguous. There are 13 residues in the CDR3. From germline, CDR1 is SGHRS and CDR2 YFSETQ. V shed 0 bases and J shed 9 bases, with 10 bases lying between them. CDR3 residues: CASSLDRTVEQFF. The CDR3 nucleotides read TGCGCCAGCAGCTTGGACCGAACGGTTGAGCAGTTCTTC.

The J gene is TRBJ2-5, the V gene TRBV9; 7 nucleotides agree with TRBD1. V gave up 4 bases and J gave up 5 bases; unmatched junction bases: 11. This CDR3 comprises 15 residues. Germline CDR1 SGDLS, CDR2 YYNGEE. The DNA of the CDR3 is TGTGCCAGCAGCATTACGCAGGGGGATTGGGAGACCCAGTACTTC. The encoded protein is CASSITQGDWETQYF. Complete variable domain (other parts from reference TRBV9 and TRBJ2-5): DSGVTQTPKHLITATGQRVTLRCSPRSGDLSVYWYQQSLDQGLQFLIQYYNGEERAKGNILERFSAQQFPDLHSELNLSSLELGDSALYFCASSITQGDWETQYFGPGTRLLVL.

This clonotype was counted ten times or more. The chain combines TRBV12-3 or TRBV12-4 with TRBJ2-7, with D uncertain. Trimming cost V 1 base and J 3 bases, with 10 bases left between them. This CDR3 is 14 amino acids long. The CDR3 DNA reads TGTGCCAGCAGTTTAGTGGGAACAAGCTACGAGCAGTACTTC. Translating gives CASSLVGTSYEQYF.

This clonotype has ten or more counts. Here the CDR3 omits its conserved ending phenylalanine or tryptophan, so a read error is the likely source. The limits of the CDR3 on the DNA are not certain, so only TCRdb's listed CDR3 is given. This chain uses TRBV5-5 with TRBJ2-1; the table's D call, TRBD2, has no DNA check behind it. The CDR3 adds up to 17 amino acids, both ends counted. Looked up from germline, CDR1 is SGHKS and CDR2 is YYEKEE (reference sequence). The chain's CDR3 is CASSLYLVEREVAGLLT.

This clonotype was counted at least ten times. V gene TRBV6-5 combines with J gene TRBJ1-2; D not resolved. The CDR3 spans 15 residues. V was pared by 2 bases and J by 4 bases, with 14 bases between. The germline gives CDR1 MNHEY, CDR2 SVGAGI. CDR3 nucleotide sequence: TGTGCCAGCAGTTACGAAGGACCTATAGGCTATGGCTACACCTTC. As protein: CASSYEGPIGYGYTF.

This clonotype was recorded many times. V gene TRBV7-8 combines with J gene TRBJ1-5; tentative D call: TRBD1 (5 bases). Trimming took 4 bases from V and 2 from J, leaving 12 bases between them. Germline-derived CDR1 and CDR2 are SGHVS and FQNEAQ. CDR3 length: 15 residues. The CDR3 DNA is TGTGCCAGCAGCTCGGTCAGGGTTGGCAATCAGCCCCAGCATTTT. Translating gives CASSSVRVGNQPQHF.

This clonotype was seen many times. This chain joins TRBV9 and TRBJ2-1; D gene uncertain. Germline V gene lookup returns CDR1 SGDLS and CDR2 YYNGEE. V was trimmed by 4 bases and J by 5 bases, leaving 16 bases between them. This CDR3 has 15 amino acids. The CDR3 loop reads CASSPTWRSDNEQFF. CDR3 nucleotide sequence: TGTGCCAGCAGCCCGACCTGGCGGAGTGACAATGAGCAGTTCTTC.

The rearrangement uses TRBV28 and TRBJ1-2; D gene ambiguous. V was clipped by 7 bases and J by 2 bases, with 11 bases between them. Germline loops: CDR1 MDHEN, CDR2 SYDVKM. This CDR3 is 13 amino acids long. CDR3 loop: CASTITRNYGYTF. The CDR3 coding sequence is TGTGCCAGCACTATAACAAGAAACTATGGCTACACCTTC.

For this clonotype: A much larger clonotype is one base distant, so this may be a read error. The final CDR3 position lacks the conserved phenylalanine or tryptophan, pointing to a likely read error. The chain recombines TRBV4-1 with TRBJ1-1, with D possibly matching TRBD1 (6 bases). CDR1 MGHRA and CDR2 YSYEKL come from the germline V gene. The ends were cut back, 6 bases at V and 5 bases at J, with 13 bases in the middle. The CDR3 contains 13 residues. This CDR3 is CASSRTGITEAFL. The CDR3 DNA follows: TGCGCCAGCAGTCGTACAGGGATTACTGAAGCTTTCTTG.